This T cell receptor beta chain was captured in a study of cytomegalovirus exposure and HLA in healthy donors. Study context: The platform used for the roughly 130 validation repertoires matched that of the 666 first-cohort repertoires, a later analysis reported.

Whole-study results and caveats: The study labeled under 200 TCR beta chains cytomegalovirus-associated. According to a subsequent analysis, TCR clusters identified in the first cohort showed a tendency to co-occur across the 100 to 150 validation repertoires.

This table comes from immunoSEQ multiplex PCR, and its TCRdb copy is limited to in-frame clones, with some not included. The sample contains approximately 120,000 clones, approximately 91% of which appear only once. A remark on this clone: Its antigen is still unknown.

This CDR3 comprises 20 residues. Per germline, CDR1 SGHVS and CDR2 FNYEAQ. V gave up 5 bases and J gave up 3 bases, with 30 bases separating them. The validation cohort, a group of over a hundred subjects, included the donors and was separate from the approximately 700-subject first cohort. The chain is built from TRBV7-6 and TRBJ2-3; a possible D gene is TRBD1 (5 bases). The specimen sequenced was PBMCs. The receptor's source is a woman between 18 and 29 years old in good health and CMV-seronegative. CDR3 protein: CASSHVGVAVPLDQTDTQYF. Written as DNA, the CDR3 is TGTGCCAGCAGCCATGTAGGGGTCGCGGTTCCCTTAGACCAAACAGATACGCAGTATTTT.